This entry lists 14 T cell receptor beta chains sequenced from one sample in a study of blood T cells in healthy people across ages. Sample-barcoded 5' priming and a J-beta primer mix drove a second PCR of roughly 6 to 12 cycles. One entry per CDR3 protein, called by TCRdb with MiXCR from the 5' RACE reads. The sample includes approximately 600,000 distinct CDR3 sequences, about 53% seen only once; the top ten take around 37%. Source material: blood. The source is a man in his sixties in good health.

The chain carries TRBV6-1 and TRBJ1-2; TRBD1 agrees at 7 bases. The germline CDR1 and CDR2 sequences are MNHNS and SASEGT. V was pared by 8 bases and J by 0 bases, with 24 bases of the junction left unmatched. The CDR3 is 20 residues long. The CDR3 loop is CASRVARQRGGPTSNYGYTF. The CDR3 DNA is TGTGCCAGCCGAGTTGCCCGACAGAGAGGGGGCCCCACCTCTAACTATGGCTACACCTTC.

The V and J genes are TRBV5-5 and TRBJ1-5; tentatively, D is TRBD1 (5 bases). CDR1 SGHKS and CDR2 YYEKEE come from the germline V gene (reference sequence). V gave up 5 bases and J gave up 5 bases, with 11 bases separating them. This CDR3 contains 13 residues. The chain's CDR3 is CASSGGGDQPQHF. The CDR3 DNA sequence: TGTGCCAGCAGTGGGGGGGGGGATCAGCCCCAGCATTTT.

The rearrangement joins TRBV29-1 to TRBJ2-5; 10 nucleotides agree with TRBD2. J gave up 3 bases and V 5 bases, and 0 bases lay outside the gene matches. The germline gives CDR1 SQVTM, CDR2 ANQGSEA. This CDR3 comprises 12 residues. The CDR3, as DNA: TGCAGCGTTAGCGGGGGGGAAGAGACCCAGTACTTC. Translated: CSVSGGEETQYF.

The chain recombines TRBV11-2 with TRBJ2-3; unclear D gene. This CDR3 is built from 13 residues. Deletions cut 5 bases from V and 4 bases from J, with 10 bases between. Germline CDR1 reads SGHAT; CDR2 reads FQNNGV. The CDR3 is CASSPRMPDTQYF. For the CDR3, the DNA is TGTGCCAGCAGCCCGAGAATGCCAGATACGCAGTATTTT.

Only one count was recorded for this clonotype. The chain is built from TRBV20-1 and TRBJ2-1, with a weak D call TRBD2 (5 bases). The CDR3 is 13 amino acids. Germline V gene lookup returns CDR1 DFQATT and CDR2 SNEGSKA (reference sequence). V was trimmed by 3 bases and J by 6 bases, leaving 12 bases between them. The CDR3 bases are TGCAGTGCTAGGGTCCCGGGGTTCAATGAGCAGTTCTTC. Amino acid sequence: CSARVPGFNEQFF.

A few counts support this clonotype. The gene calls are TRBV13 and TRBJ2-1, with TRBD1 matching 8 bases. The V gene's germline CDR1 is PRHDT and CDR2 FYEKMQ (reference sequence). With V trimmed by 4 bases and J by 1 base, 6 bases remained unmatched. This CDR3 is 16 amino acids long. CDR3 bases: TGTGCCAGCAGCTCAGGGGGCGTATGGTCCTACAATGAGCAGTTCTTC. As protein: CASSSGGVWSYNEQFF.

V usage is TRBV29-1 and J usage is TRBJ2-7; D is undetermined. The CDR3 totals 13 residues. Trimming left V 0 bases short and J 2 bases short, with 8 bases between. In germline, CDR1 is SQVTM, CDR2 ANQGSEA. CDR3 nucleotides: TGCAGCGTTGAAGATAAGACACCCTACGAGCAGTACTTC. This gives the protein CSVEDKTPYEQYF.

V gene TRBV5-1 combines with J gene TRBJ2-3, with TRBD2 matching over 8 bases. This CDR3 region has 15 residues. J lost 2 bases, V lost 1 base, and 3 bases had no gene match. Germline V lookup: CDR1 SGHRS, CDR2 YFSETQ. CDR3 sequence (DNA): TGCGCCAGCAGCTTGAGGACTAGCACCACAGATACGCAGTATTTT. Protein product: CASSLRTSTTDTQYF.

CDR3 residues: CATQPRGFEAFF. In DNA form, the CDR3 reads TGTGCCACCCAACCCAGGGGCTTTGAAGCTTTCTTT. The gene calls are TRBV6-6 and TRBJ1-1, with D possibly TRBD1 on 6 matching bases. This CDR3 is 12 amino acids long. Per germline, CDR1 MNHNY and CDR2 SVGAGI (reference sequence). Trimming left V 10 bases short and J 7 bases short, with 16 bases between.

This clonotype was observed a few times. The chain employs TRBV29-1 and TRBJ2-3, with D maybe TRBD2 (6 bases). V lost 6 bases and J lost 0, with 13 bases in between. From germline, CDR1 is SQVTM and CDR2 ANQGSEA. This CDR3 is 14 amino acids long. The CDR3 loop reads CSVNRGVSTDTQYF. In nucleotides, the CDR3 is TGCAGCGTAAACCGCGGGGTGAGCACAGATACGCAGTATTTT.

This chain's CDR3 is CASSQEDRGDLSDTEAFF. CDR3 DNA: TGCGCCAGCAGCCAAGAGGACAGGGGCGACTTGAGTGACACTGAAGCTTTCTTT. The chain joins TRBV4-1 to TRBJ1-1; the match to TRBD1 covers 9 bases. Germline values: CDR1 MGHRA, CDR2 YSYEKL. V trimming: 0 bases; J trimming: 3 bases; junction bases outside the gene matches: 11. This CDR3 spans 18 amino acids.

There are a few counts of this clonotype. This chain joins TRBV29-1 and TRBJ2-5; D call uncertain. V lost 4 bases, J lost 0 bases, and 15 bases lay in between. The CDR3 is 15 amino acids. The V gene's germline CDR1 is SQVTM and CDR2 ANQGSEA. CDR3 coding DNA: TGCAGCGTTGCCCCGTGGCGGCCGAACCAAGAGACCCAGTACTTC. This codes for CSVAPWRPNQETQYF.

V and J are TRBV11-2 and TRBJ2-5, with 8 bases aligning to TRBD1. This CDR3 spans 15 amino acids. Germline lookup yields CDR1 SGHAT and CDR2 FQNNGV. Trimming took 5 bases from V and 11 from J; bases not matched to a gene: 16. The CDR3 sequence: CASSPRQGNLDEQYF. CDR3 nucleotide sequence: TGTGCCAGCAGCCCCAGACAGGGGAACCTGGATGAGCAGTACTTC.

The genes are TRBV29-1 and TRBJ2-5, with 13 bases aligning to TRBD2. The V gene end was trimmed by 5 bases and the J gene end by 6 bases; junction bases not matched to a gene: 9. Germline CDR1 reads SQVTM; CDR2 reads ANQGSEA. The CDR3 runs 15 residues. The CDR3 DNA reads as TGCAGCGTTCAGGTTTGGACTAGCGGGGGTAAGACCCAGTACTTC. It codes for CSVQVWTSGGKTQYF.